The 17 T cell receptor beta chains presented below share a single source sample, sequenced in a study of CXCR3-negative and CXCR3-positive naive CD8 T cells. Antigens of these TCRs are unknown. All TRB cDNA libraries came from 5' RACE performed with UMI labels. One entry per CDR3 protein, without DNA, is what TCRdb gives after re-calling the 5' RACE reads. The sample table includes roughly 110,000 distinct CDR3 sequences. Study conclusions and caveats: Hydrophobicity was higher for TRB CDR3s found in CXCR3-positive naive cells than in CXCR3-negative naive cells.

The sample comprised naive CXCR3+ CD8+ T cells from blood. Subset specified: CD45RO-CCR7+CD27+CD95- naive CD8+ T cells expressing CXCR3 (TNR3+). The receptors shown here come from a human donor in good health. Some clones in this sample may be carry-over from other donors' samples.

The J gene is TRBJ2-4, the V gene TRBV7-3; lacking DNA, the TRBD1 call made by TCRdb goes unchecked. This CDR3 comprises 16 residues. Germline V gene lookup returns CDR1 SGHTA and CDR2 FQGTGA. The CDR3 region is CASSLGTGGTKNIQYF.

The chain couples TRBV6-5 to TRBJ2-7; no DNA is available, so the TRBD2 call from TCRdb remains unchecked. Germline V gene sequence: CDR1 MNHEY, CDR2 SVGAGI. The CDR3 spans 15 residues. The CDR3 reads CASSYSSGLGYEQYF.

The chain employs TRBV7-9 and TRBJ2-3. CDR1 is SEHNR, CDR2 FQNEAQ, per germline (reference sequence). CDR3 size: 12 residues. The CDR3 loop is CASDTSTDTQYF.

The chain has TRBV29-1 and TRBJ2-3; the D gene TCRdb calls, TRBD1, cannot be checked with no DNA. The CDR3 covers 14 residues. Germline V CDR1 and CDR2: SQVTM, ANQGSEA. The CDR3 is CSVVAGETTDTQYF.

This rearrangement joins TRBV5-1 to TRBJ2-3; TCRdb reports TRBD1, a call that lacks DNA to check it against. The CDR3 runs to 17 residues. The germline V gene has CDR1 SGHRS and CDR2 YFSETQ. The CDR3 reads CASSLDRGGQGTDTQYF.

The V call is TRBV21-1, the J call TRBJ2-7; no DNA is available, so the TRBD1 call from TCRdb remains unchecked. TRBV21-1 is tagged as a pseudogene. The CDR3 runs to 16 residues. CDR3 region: CASSLLGTPNWYEQYF.

CDR3 in amino acids: CASRPTNTEAFF. The chain uses TRBV7-9 and TRBJ1-1. Germline CDR1 is SEHNR and CDR2 is FQNEAQ (reference sequence). CDR3 length equals 12 residues.

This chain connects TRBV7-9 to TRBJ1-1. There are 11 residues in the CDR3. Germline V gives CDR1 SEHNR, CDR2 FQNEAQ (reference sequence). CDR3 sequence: CASTVGAEAFF.

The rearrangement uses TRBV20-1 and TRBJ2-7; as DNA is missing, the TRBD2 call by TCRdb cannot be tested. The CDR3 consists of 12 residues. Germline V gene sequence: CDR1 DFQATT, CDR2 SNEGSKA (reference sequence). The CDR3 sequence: CSARGEGYEQYF.

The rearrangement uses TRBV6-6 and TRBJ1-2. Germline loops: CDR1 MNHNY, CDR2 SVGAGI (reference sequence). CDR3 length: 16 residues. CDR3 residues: CASSPSSDGSNYGYTF.

The CDR3 region is CASSSPLAVSSYEQYF. This rearrangement joins TRBV7-9 to TRBJ2-7; TCRdb picks TRBD2, but there is no DNA to check that call. Germline lookup yields CDR1 SEHNR and CDR2 FQNEAQ (reference sequence). The CDR3 has 16 residues.

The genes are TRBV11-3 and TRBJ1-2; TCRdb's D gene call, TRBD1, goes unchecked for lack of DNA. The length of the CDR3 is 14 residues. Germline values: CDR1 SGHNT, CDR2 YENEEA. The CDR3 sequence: CASSLKGQGDGYTF. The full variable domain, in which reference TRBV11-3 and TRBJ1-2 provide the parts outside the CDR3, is EAGVVQSPRYKIIEKKQPVAFWCNPISGHNTLYWYLQNLGQGPELLIRYENEEAVDDSQLPKDRFSAERLKGVDSTLKIQPAELGDSAVYLCASSLKGQGDGYTFGSGTRLTVV.

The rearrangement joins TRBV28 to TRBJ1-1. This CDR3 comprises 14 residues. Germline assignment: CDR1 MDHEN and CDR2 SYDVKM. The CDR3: CASSLEETHTEAFF.

The chain's CDR3 is CSVETGYADTEAFF. This sequence joins TRBV29-1 and TRBJ1-1; there is no DNA to check the TCRdb D call of TRBD1. Germline lookup yields CDR1 SQVTM and CDR2 ANQGSEA. This CDR3 has 14 amino acids.

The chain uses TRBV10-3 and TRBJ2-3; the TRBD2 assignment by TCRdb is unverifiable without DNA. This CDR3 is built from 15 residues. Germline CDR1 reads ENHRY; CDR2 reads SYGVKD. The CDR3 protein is CAISELRGGTDTQYF.

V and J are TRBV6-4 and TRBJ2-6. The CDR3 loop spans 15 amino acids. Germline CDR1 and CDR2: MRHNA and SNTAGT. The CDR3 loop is CASSDSNSGANVLTF.

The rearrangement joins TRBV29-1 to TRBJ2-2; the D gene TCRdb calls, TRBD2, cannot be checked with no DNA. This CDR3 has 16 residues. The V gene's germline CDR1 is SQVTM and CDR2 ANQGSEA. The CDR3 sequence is CSVEDRGLSNTGELFF.